Shown below are 9 T cell receptor beta chains from a single sample sequenced in a study of OX40 agonist ivuxolimab in advanced cancers. Some clones are missing from TCRdb's copy, which holds only in-frame ones; the method was immunoSEQ multiplex PCR. The table lists about 79,000 clones, about nine tenths of them singletons. The specimen comprised CD4+ or CD8+ T cells sorted from blood, sampled in a trial of the OX40 agonist ivuxolimab. The receptors come from an adult with an advanced solid tumor such as melanoma, head and neck, liver or kidney cancer.

The genes are TRBV4-2 and TRBJ2-3; 9 positions match TRBD2. This CDR3 contains 14 residues. After removal of 1 base from V and 5 bases from J, the junction contained 1 base not matched to a gene. CDR1 and CDR2 (germline): LGHNA, YNFKEQ. CDR3 protein: CASSQGLAEDTQYF. CDR3 coding DNA: TGTGCCAGCAGCCAAGGACTAGCGGAAGATACGCAGTATTTT.

This clone was seen only a few times. The chain has TRBV19 and TRBJ2-1; the match to TRBD2 covers 8 bases. The trim removed 1 base at V and 0 bases at J, leaving 8 bases unmatched. The CDR3 totals 18 residues. Germline CDR1 and CDR2: LNHDA and SQIVND (reference sequence). The CDR3 region has the DNA TGTGCCAGTAGTATAGGGGATAGCGGGATAGGCTCCTACAATGAGCAGTTCTTC. It codes for CASSIGDSGIGSYNEQFF.

CDR3: CSAVGTLENYGYTF. CDR3 nucleotides: TGCAGCGCCGTGGGGACCCTAGAGAACTATGGCTACACCTTC. The chain employs TRBV29-1 and TRBJ1-2; maybe TRBD1 (5 bases). The CDR3 spans 14 residues. Trimming left V 7 bases short and J 2 bases short, with 17 bases between. CDR1 is SQVTM and CDR2 is ANQGSEA in the germline V gene.

In nucleotides, the CDR3 is TGTGCCAGCAGTTTATTGACAGGGGGTGTTGAAGCTTTCTTT. Its protein product is CASSLLTGGVEAFF. This chain connects TRBV28 to TRBJ1-1; TRBD1 agrees at 9 bases. The CDR3 has 14 amino acids. V dropped 1 base and J dropped 7; count of bases not matched to a gene: 4. Germline lookup yields CDR1 MDHEN and CDR2 SYDVKM.

This chain uses TRBV5-1 with TRBJ2-1; D unclear. In germline, CDR1 is SGHRS, CDR2 YFSETQ. This CDR3 is 14 amino acids long. The V gene lost 5 bases and the J gene lost 2 bases, with 11 bases spanning the gap. This chain's CDR3 is CASRALPPYNEQFF. DNA of the CDR3: TGCGCCAGCAGGGCTTTACCTCCCTACAATGAGCAGTTCTTC.

J is TRBJ2-5 and V is TRBV2, with 11 bases matching TRBD2. Germline V gene sequence: CDR1 SNHLY, CDR2 FYNNEI. CDR3 length equals 15 residues. J was trimmed by 0 bases and V by 3 bases; bases with no gene match: 0. The CDR3 bases are TGTGCCAGCAGTGAGACTAGCGGGAACCAAGAGACCCAGTACTTC. Its translation is CASSETSGNQETQYF.

The chain links TRBV5-1 to TRBJ2-1; 10 nucleotides line up with TRBD2. V shed 3 bases, J shed 6 bases, and the junction held 12 bases outside the gene matches. The length of the CDR3 is 17 residues. The germline gives CDR1 SGHRS, CDR2 YFSETQ. The CDR3 DNA follows: TGCGCCAGCAGCTGGGGACCAGCGGGAGGGCCTTCCAATGAGCAGTTCTTC. Its protein is CASSWGPAGGPSNEQFF.

The rearrangement uses TRBV7-2 and TRBJ1-5; D is unresolved. Trimming left V 5 bases short and J 2 bases short, with 13 bases between. CDR1 is SGHTA, CDR2 FQGNSA, per germline. This CDR3 spans 15 amino acids. This CDR3 reads CASSPGGRGNQPQHF. The DNA for the CDR3 is TGTGCCAGCAGCCCAGGTGGTAGGGGCAATCAGCCCCAGCATTTT.

The genes are TRBV13 and TRBJ2-7; 7 positions match TRBD1. The CDR3 totals 16 residues. V gave up 5 bases and J gave up 1 base; unmatched junction bases: 11. CDR1 PRHDT and CDR2 FYEKMQ come from the germline V gene (reference sequence). DNA of the CDR3: TGTGCCAGCAGCCTCAGACAGGGTAGGGGATCCTACGAGCAGTACTTC. This encodes CASSLRQGRGSYEQYF.